The present TCR beta chain was sequenced within a study of blood T cell repertoires in COVID-19. Study at large: Cohort 3 donors counted as recovered after two negative PCRs, clearance, or resolved symptoms. Samples representing acute and convalescent COVID-19 were sourced from the United States, Italy and Spain. PBMCs, B-cell-depleted T cells, or T cells provided the cDNA or gDNA that made up the material.

Method: immunoSEQ multiplex PCR; TCRdb's copy keeps in-frame clones and lacks some. The sample lists around 140,000 clones; over 70% were seen once. Germline V gene data show CDR1 as SNHLY and CDR2 as FYNNEI. CDR3 length equals 18 residues. V dropped 2 bases and J dropped 1 base, with 19 bases sitting between them. Assignments of participants to cohorts depended upon their own reported clinical history. This TCR derives from a man aged 45-65 years in a cohort exposed to, infected with or recovered from COVID-19 (not recorded which). Specimen: PBMCs or T cells enriched from blood (not recorded which). This chain uses TRBV2 with TRBJ2-3; D perhaps matches TRBD1 (6 bases). The CDR3 DNA reads as TGTGCCAGCAGTGAACTCAGGGGTGAATGGATGGGCACAGATACGCAGTATTTT. Translation gives CASSELRGEWMGTDTQYF. Drawing the rest from reference TRBV2 and TRBJ2-3, the complete variable domain is EPEVTQTPSHQVTQMGQEVILRCVPISNHLYFYWYRQILGQKVEFLVSFYNNEISEKSEIFDDQFSVERPDGSNFTLKIRSTKLEDSAMYFCASSELRGEWMGTDTQYFGPGTRLTVL.